Shown below are 16 T cell receptor beta chains from a single sample sequenced in a study of control samples from healthy donors and cancer patients. The repertoire was sequenced with immunoSEQ multiplex PCR; TCRdb's copy has only in-frame clones and lacks some. This sample yields 120,000 or so clones, of which approximately 90% are seen a single time; roughly 8.7% belongs to the top ten. The sequenced material came from blood. The receptors come from a man between 18 and 29 years old in good health.

This chain joins TRBV9 and TRBJ2-1, with 11 bases that match TRBD1. The trim removed 0 bases at V and 10 bases at J, leaving 6 bases unmatched. The CDR3 has 15 amino acids. From germline, CDR1 is SGDLS and CDR2 YYNGEE. The CDR3 protein is CASSVEGTGGLEQFF. The DNA of the CDR3 is TGTGCCAGCAGCGTAGAGGGGACAGGGGGTTTGGAGCAGTTCTTC.

V gene TRBV5-6 combines with J gene TRBJ2-6, with D possibly TRBD1 on 5 matching bases. The CDR3 has 13 amino acids. V dropped 5 bases and J dropped 8 bases, with 11 bases sitting between them. From germline, CDR1 is SGHDT and CDR2 YYEEEE. In DNA form, the CDR3 reads TGTGCCAGCAGTTGGCAGGGTTCCAACGTCCTGACTTTC. Its translation: CASSWQGSNVLTF.

The chain joins TRBV5-4 to TRBJ1-2, with D tentatively TRBD1 (5 bases). Deletions cut 0 bases from V and 8 bases from J, with 8 bases between. This CDR3 region has 12 residues. CDR1 and CDR2 from the germline V gene are SGHNT and YYREEE (reference sequence). CDR3 bases: TGTGCCAGCAGCTTGGAGGGACGGGGCTACACCTTC. Its protein is CASSLEGRGYTF. Based on the CDR3 plus reference TRBV5-4 and TRBJ1-2, the full variable domain is ETGVTQSPTHLIKTRGQQVTLRCSSQSGHNTVSWYQQALGQGPQFIFQYYREEENGRGNFPPRFSGLQFPNYSSELNVNALELDDSALYLCASSLEGRGYTFGSGTRLTVV.

This chain links TRBV7-9 with TRBJ2-3, with D possibly TRBD1 on 6 matching bases. There are 14 residues in the CDR3. V was shortened by 5 bases and J by 3 bases, with 12 bases between the two germline ends. CDR1 is SEHNR, CDR2 FQNEAQ, per germline (reference sequence). CDR3 amino acids: CASSLRQETDTQYF. In DNA, the CDR3 is TGTGCCAGCAGCCTGAGACAGGAAACAGATACGCAGTATTTT.

This clone has only one observation. The J gene is TRBJ1-2, the V gene TRBV12-3 or TRBV12-4; no definite D call. The V end was cut by 1 base, the J end by 6 bases, with 9 bases between. The CDR3 has 13 residues. CDR3 loop: CASSLGGSDGYTF. The CDR3 DNA reads TGTGCCAGCAGTTTAGGAGGGAGCGATGGCTACACCTTC.

The chain combines TRBV6-5 with TRBJ1-4; the D is unclear. Deletions cut 6 bases from V and 2 bases from J, with 7 bases between. Germline V gives CDR1 MNHEY, CDR2 SVGAGI. The CDR3 length is 13 residues. CDR3 region: CASSRATNEKLFF. Here the CDR3 DNA reads TGTGCCAGCAGCCGCGCGACTAATGAAAAACTGTTTTTT.

This chain's CDR3 is CASSEGGAGGYTF. DNA of the CDR3: TGTGCCAGCAGTGAGGGGGGTGCGGGCGGCTACACCTTC. The V and J genes are TRBV25-1 and TRBJ1-2; D perhaps matches TRBD1 (5 bases). V was shortened by 3 bases and J by 8 bases, with 13 bases between the two germline ends. Germline lookup yields CDR1 MGHDK and CDR2 SYGVNS. The CDR3 is made up of 13 amino acids.

The gene calls are TRBV20-1 and TRBJ2-3, with no clear D. Deletions cut 3 bases from V and 5 bases from J, with 6 bases between. Germline lookup yields CDR1 DFQATT and CDR2 SNEGSKA (reference sequence). The CDR3 totals 11 residues. CDR3 DNA sequence: TGCAGTGCTAGCTTCCTAGATACGCAGTATTTT. Translating gives CSASFLDTQYF.

This chain uses TRBV10-1 with TRBJ1-1; D gene ambiguous. The germline gives CDR1 WNHNN, CDR2 SYGVQD (reference sequence). V lost 4 bases and J 1 base, leaving 4 bases between the germline ends. This CDR3 spans 12 amino acids. The CDR3 DNA sequence: TGCGCCAGCAGTGGCCCGAACACTGAAGCTTTCTTT. Translating gives CASSGPNTEAFF.

This chain connects TRBV12-3 or TRBV12-4 to TRBJ1-1; no clear D. The CDR3 loop spans 13 amino acids. V gave up 6 bases and J gave up 1 base, with 9 bases separating them. In nucleotides, the CDR3 is TGTGCCAGCAGCCGTCAAGCGAACACTGAAGCTTTCTTT. It yields the protein CASSRQANTEAFF.

The chain links TRBV5-4 to TRBJ1-6; D is possibly TRBD1 (6 bases). The CDR3 sequence is 14 residues long. Deletions cut 4 bases from V and 6 bases from J, with 11 bases between. CDR1 is SGHNT and CDR2 is YYREEE in the germline V gene (reference sequence). CDR3 sequence reads: CASSAAGVNSPLHF. CDR3 DNA: TGTGCCAGCAGCGCGGCAGGGGTTAATTCACCCCTCCACTTT.

The chain carries TRBV6-4 and TRBJ2-1; 8 positions match TRBD2. The germline V gene has CDR1 MRHNA and CDR2 SNTAGT. The CDR3 is 14 amino acids. V shed 4 bases, J shed 3 bases, and the junction held 2 bases outside the gene matches. The CDR3 DNA reads as TGTGCCAGCAGTGGAGCGGGGGACTACAATGAGCAGTTCTTC. It codes for CASSGAGDYNEQFF.

The gene calls are TRBV11-2 and TRBJ2-7; either TRBD1 or TRBD2 may fit D (5 bases each). Germline CDR1 SGHAT, CDR2 FQNNGV. The CDR3 is 16 amino acids. The V and J ends lost 2 bases and 2 bases respectively, with 16 bases between them. DNA of the CDR3: TGTGCCAGCAGCTTACTCGTGGGGGACCGGGCCTACGAGCAGTACTTC. Amino acid sequence: CASSLLVGDRAYEQYF.

V gene TRBV4-2 combines with J gene TRBJ1-4; tentatively, D is TRBD1 (5 bases). Trimming left V 5 bases short and J 4 bases short, with 26 bases between. Germline lookup yields CDR1 LGHNA and CDR2 YNFKEQ. This CDR3 is 19 amino acids long. CDR3 sequence (DNA): TGTGCCAGCAGCTACCAAGATATCAGCGGGGGGGGTTATAATGAAAAACTGTTTTTT. It encodes CASSYQDISGGGYNEKLFF.

The chain carries TRBV5-1 and TRBJ1-3; maybe TRBD1 (5 bases). Trimming took 7 bases from V and 3 from J, leaving 14 bases between them. CDR3 size: 14 residues. The germline V gene encodes CDR1 SGHRS and CDR2 YFSETQ. CDR3 coding DNA: TGCGCCAGCCAACTGGACATCGGTGGAAACACCATATATTTT. This translates into CASQLDIGGNTIYF.

V usage is TRBV21-1 and J usage is TRBJ2-7; the D segment call TRBD1 is taken from the table without a DNA check. TRBV21-1 is a known pseudogene. This CDR3 region has 17 residues. DNA for the CDR3: TGTGCCAGCAGCAAAGAGGGGTTGTGGGGGCGCGCCTACGAGCAGTACTTC. It translates to CASSKEGLWGRAYEQYF.